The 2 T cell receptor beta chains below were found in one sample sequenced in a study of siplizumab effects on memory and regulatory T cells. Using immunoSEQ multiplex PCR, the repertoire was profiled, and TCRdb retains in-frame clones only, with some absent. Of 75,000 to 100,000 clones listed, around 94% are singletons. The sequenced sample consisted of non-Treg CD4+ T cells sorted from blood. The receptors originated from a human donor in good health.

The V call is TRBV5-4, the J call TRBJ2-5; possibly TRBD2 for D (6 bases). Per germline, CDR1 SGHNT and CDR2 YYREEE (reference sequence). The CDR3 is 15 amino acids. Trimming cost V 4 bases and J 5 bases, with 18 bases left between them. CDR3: CASSLNRERGETQYF. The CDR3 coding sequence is TGTGCCAGCAGCCTAAACCGGGAGCGCGGGGAGACCCAGTACTTC.

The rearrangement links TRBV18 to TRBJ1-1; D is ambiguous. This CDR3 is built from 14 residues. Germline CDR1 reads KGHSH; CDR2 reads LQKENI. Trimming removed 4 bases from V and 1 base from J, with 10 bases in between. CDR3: CASSLTQPNTEAFF. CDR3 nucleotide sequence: TGTGCCAGCTCACTGACACAGCCGAACACTGAAGCTTTCTTT.